The clone carrying this TCR beta chain was counted a few times. The target antigen is unknown. MiXCR, run by TCRdb on the 5' RACE reads, gives a single entry per CDR3 protein. The sample shows under 150,000 distinct CDR3 sequences, 7% to 10% of them seen only once. This sample stems from a study of CD8 T cells in ankylosing spondylitis. Study-wide findings and caveats: A TCR beta motif of under 10 highly homologous variants seemed to mark ankylosing spondylitis blood.

With V trimmed by 2 bases and J by 4 bases, 6 bases remained unmatched. The CDR3 loop spans 15 amino acids. CDR1 and CDR2 from the germline V gene are MNHEY and SMNVEV (reference sequence). The rearrangement joins TRBV27 to TRBJ1-2, with 8 bases aligning to TRBD1. Source material: synovial fluid, either unsorted or a sorted T cell fraction (not recorded which). The receptor's source is a male donor with ankylosing spondylitis. CDR3 in amino acids: CASSLGQGSIYGYTF. CDR3 nucleotide sequence: TGTGCCAGCAGTTTAGGACAGGGATCGATCTATGGCTACACCTTC.